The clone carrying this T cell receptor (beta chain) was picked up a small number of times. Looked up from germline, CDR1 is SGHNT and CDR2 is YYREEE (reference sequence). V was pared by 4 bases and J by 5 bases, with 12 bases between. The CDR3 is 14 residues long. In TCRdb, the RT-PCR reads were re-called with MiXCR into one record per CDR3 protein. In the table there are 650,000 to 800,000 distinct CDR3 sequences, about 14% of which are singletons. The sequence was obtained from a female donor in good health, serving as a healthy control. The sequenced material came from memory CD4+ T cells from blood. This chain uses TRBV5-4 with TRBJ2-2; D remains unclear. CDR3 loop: CASSTPRETGELFF. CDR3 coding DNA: TGTGCCAGCAGCACACCCCGAGAGACCGGGGAGCTGTTTTTT.